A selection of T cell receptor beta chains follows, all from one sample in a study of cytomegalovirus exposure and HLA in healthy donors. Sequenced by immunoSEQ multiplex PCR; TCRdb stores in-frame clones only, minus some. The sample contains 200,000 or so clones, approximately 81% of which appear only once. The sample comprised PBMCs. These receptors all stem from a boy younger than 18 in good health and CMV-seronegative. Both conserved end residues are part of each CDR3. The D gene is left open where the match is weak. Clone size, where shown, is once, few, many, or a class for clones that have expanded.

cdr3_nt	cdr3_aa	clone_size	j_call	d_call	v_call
TGTGCCAGCAGCTTAAGGGGGCGGAACACTGAAGCTTTCTTT	CASSLRGRNTEAFF	.	TRBJ1-1	TRBD1	TRBV7-2
TGCGCCAGCAGCGCGGGACAGTCTAGCACAGATACGCAGTATTTT	CASSAGQSSTDTQYF	few	TRBJ2-3	.	TRBV5-1
TGTGCCAGCAGCTTAGCTCGACAGGGGGGTGAAAAACTGTTTTTT	CASSLARQGGEKLFF	.	TRBJ1-4	TRBD1	TRBV7-2
TGTGCCAGCAGTTACCACGCTACTGTAGCGGGAGACGAGCAGTACTTC	CASSYHATVAGDEQYF	.	TRBJ2-7	TRBD2	TRBV6-6
TGTGCCAGCAGTTCACCCCGTCACAGGGAGGGTTATCAGCCCCAGCATTTT	CASSSPRHREGYQPQHF	.	TRBJ1-5	.	TRBV28
TGTGCTAGCAGCCGCGACCCCACTACCGGGACTCCAAAGTTCTTC	CASSRDPTTGTPKFF	.	TRBJ2-1	.	TRBV7-7
TGTGCCAGCAGCTGGGGGGACAGATCCATCACAGATACGCAGTATTTT	CASSWGDRSITDTQYF	once	TRBJ2-3	.	TRBV11-2
TGTGCCAGCAGCTTAGCTGCCCCGGGGGTCAACACTGAAGCTTTCTTT	CASSLAAPGVNTEAFF	.	TRBJ1-1	.	TRBV7-2
TGTGCCAGCAGGCCTGAAATGCGGGAGTTGAGCACTGAAGCTTTCTTT	CASRPEMRELSTEAFF	.	TRBJ1-1	.	TRBV6-6
TGTGCCAGCAGTGAAAGCGGCGGGAGCTCCTACGAGCAGTACTTC	CASSESGGSSYEQYF	.	TRBJ2-7	TRBD2	TRBV2
TGTGCCAGCAGTTTACAGGGGAACTATGGCTACACCTTC	CASSLQGNYGYTF	.	TRBJ1-2	.	TRBV28
TGTGCCAGCAGGTCGGGGAACACTGAAGCTTTCTTT	CASRSGNTEAFF	.	TRBJ1-1	.	TRBV11-2
TGTGCCAGCAGTGAAGACGGAGTTAAAGATACGCAGTATTTT	CASSEDGVKDTQYF	.	TRBJ2-3	.	TRBV25-1
TGTGCCAGCAGCTTACGGAGACAGGGGGCAGATACGCAGTATTTT	CASSLRRQGADTQYF	.	TRBJ2-3	TRBD1	TRBV7-9
TGCAGCGTTGAATACCTGAGGGGAGGCACTGAAGCTTTCTTT	CSVEYLRGGTEAFF	.	TRBJ1-1	.	TRBV29-1
TGTGCCAGCAGTTTTAGTGGCGCGGGTGGCAACACCATATATTTT	CASSFSGAGGNTIYF	.	TRBJ1-3	.	TRBV28
TGCGCCAGCAGCTTGGCGGGTGGCGAGCAGTTCTTC	CASSLAGGEQFF	.	TRBJ2-1	.	TRBV5-1
TGTGCCAGCTCAGCTAACAGGGGGACGAACACCGGGGAGCTGTTTTTT	CASSANRGTNTGELFF	.	TRBJ2-2	TRBD1	TRBV18
TGTGCCAGCACGGGCAGGGGCAGAAACACCATATATTTT	CASTGRGRNTIYF	.	TRBJ1-3	.	TRBV9
TGTGCCAGCTCAACAGACGTCGACTATGGCTACACCTTC	CASSTDVDYGYTF	once	TRBJ1-2	.	TRBV18
TGTGCCAGTAGTAATGAGGGAGGGGGGAACCAGGATTACGAGCAGTACTTC	CASSNEGGGNQDYEQYF	.	TRBJ2-7	.	TRBV19
TGTGCCAGCAGTGAAGTTGGGCAGGAAGCTAACTATGGCTACACCTTC	CASSEVGQEANYGYTF	.	TRBJ1-2	.	TRBV2
TGTGCCAGTAGTCCGCGCGGCGTCCCGGGGGAGCAGTACTTC	CASSPRGVPGEQYF	.	TRBJ2-7	.	TRBV19
TGTGCCAGCAGCTTGGGACAGAGCACAGATACGCAGTATTTT	CASSLGQSTDTQYF	.	TRBJ2-3	TRBD1	TRBV7-9
TGTGCCAGTAGTCCGGGACAGGGGATCTACGAGCAGTACTTC	CASSPGQGIYEQYF	.	TRBJ2-7	TRBD1	TRBV19
TGTGCCAGCAGCCCACAACCTTTAGCGGGGGGGCCATGGGATACGCAGTATTTT	CASSPQPLAGGPWDTQYF	.	TRBJ2-3	TRBD2	TRBV9
TGTGCCAGCAGGCGTAGACTAGTCGGAGATACGCAGTATTTT	CASRRRLVGDTQYF	once	TRBJ2-3	.	TRBV27
TGTGCCAGCAGCTGGTCGGCAGATACGCAGTATTTT	CASSWSADTQYF	.	TRBJ2-3	.	TRBV11-2
TGTGCCTGGTTCTCTCTTCTATCATTTCCCACTGAAGCTTTCTTT	CAWFSLLSFPTEAFF	.	TRBJ1-1	.	TRBV30
TGTGCCGGCTATCTAGCGGGAACCTACAATGAGCAGTTCTTC	CAGYLAGTYNEQFF	.	TRBJ2-1	TRBD2	TRBV9
TGTGCCAGCTCACCCCGTGGTAGCGGGAGTGTCACCGGGGAGCTGTTTTTT	CASSPRGSGSVTGELFF	few	TRBJ2-2	TRBD2	TRBV18
TGTGCCAGCAGCTTACGGTCTAGAAGCACCGGGGAGCTGTTTTTT	CASSLRSRSTGELFF	.	TRBJ2-2	.	TRBV7-8
TGTGCCAGCAGTGATACGGGTAACCAAGAGACCCAGTACTTC	CASSDTGNQETQYF	.	TRBJ2-5	.	TRBV2
TGTGCCAGCAGCCAAAACAGGGCCACCTACGAGCAGTACTTC	CASSQNRATYEQYF	.	TRBJ2-7	.	TRBV11-2
TGCAGTGCGCCGACAGTTCCTGGCTACACCTTC	CSAPTVPGYTF	.	TRBJ1-2	.	TRBV20-1
TGTGCCAGCAGCCCGCGGGACACTGAAGCTTTCTTT	CASSPRDTEAFF	.	TRBJ1-1	.	TRBV7-9